This is a list of T cell receptor beta chains from one sample in a study of blood T cell repertoires in COVID-19. Only in-frame clones appear in the TCRdb table, and some are missing; sequencing was by immunoSEQ multiplex PCR. Of a few hundred thousand clones listed, more than 70% are singletons. Sequencing was performed on peripheral blood. All receptors derive from a woman in her thirties with COVID-19, enrolled during active disease. Each CDR3 is given with its conserved first and last residue. Fields, in order: V gene, J gene, D gene, clone size, CDR3 DNA, CDR3 protein. A D gene is named only where the DNA matches it firmly. The size of a clone is reported for some rows only, either as once, few or many, or as a class for expanded clones.

V: TRBV5-1; J: TRBJ1-3; D: TRBD1; size: NA; DNA: TGCGCCAGCAGCTTAGGACAGGGTAACACCATATATTTT; CDR3: CASSLGQGNTIYF
V: TRBV2; J: TRBJ1-3; D: NA; size: NA; DNA: TGTGCCAGCAGTAGGACATTGAGCTCTGGAAACACCATATATTTT; CDR3: CASSRTLSSGNTIYF
V: TRBV28; J: TRBJ1-2; D: TRBD1; size: NA; DNA: TGTGCCAGCAGACACGGACAGGGGTTTGGCTACACCTTC; CDR3: CASRHGQGFGYTF
V: TRBV9; J: TRBJ1-1; D: NA; size: once; DNA: TGTGCCAGCAGCGTAGACGGTCATACTGAAGCTTTCTTT; CDR3: CASSVDGHTEAFF
V: TRBV7-9; J: TRBJ1-6; D: TRBD1; size: NA; DNA: TGTGCCAGCAGCTCGACAGGGGGCAGCTCCTATAATTCACCCCTCCACTTT; CDR3: CASSSTGGSSYNSPLHF
V: TRBV2; J: TRBJ1-2; D: TRBD1; size: few; DNA: TGTGCCAGCAGTCCTACCGCCGGGACAGCCTATGGCTACACCTTC; CDR3: CASSPTAGTAYGYTF
V: TRBV13; J: TRBJ1-2; D: NA; size: NA; DNA: TGTGCCAGCAGCTGGATGGGACTGACCTATGGCTACACCTTC; CDR3: CASSWMGLTYGYTF
V: TRBV5-4; J: TRBJ2-3; D: NA; size: NA; DNA: TGTGCCAGCAGCTTGGGGGTGGAGGGCTCAGATACGCAGTATTTT; CDR3: CASSLGVEGSDTQYF
V: TRBV7-9; J: TRBJ2-5; D: NA; size: NA; DNA: TGTGCCAGCAGCTCGGGGGACCGGATACAAGAGACCCAGTACTTC; CDR3: CASSSGDRIQETQYF
V: TRBV11-2; J: TRBJ2-3; D: TRBD2; size: NA; DNA: TGTGCCAGCAGCAAAGCGGGGGGGTTAATAGATACGCAGTATTTT; CDR3: CASSKAGGLIDTQYF
V: TRBV7-2; J: TRBJ1-6; D: NA; size: NA; DNA: TGTGCCAGCAGCTTAGCGGGGCCGTATAATTCACCCCTCCACTTT; CDR3: CASSLAGPYNSPLHF
V: TRBV5-4; J: TRBJ2-5; D: NA; size: NA; DNA: TGTGCCAGCAGCCCCCCGGGGGAGACCCAGTACTTC; CDR3: CASSPPGETQYF
V: TRBV28; J: TRBJ1-1; D: NA; size: once; DNA: TGTGCCAGCAGAGCTCCAGGGAACACTGAAGCTTTCTTT; CDR3: CASRAPGNTEAFF
V: TRBV7-6; J: TRBJ2-7; D: NA; size: NA; DNA: TGTGCCAGCAGCTTATTTGGGGGCGCGATATCCTACGAGCAGTACTTC; CDR3: CASSLFGGAISYEQYF
V: TRBV11-3; J: TRBJ2-5; D: NA; size: NA; DNA: TGTGCCAGCAGCGCACGGGACACCCCCCTAAGGGAGACCCAGTACTTC; CDR3: CASSARDTPLRETQYF
V: TRBV11-2; J: TRBJ1-2; D: NA; size: once; DNA: TGTGCCAGCAGCTTGAACGATTTATGGGCTGATGGCTACACCTTC; CDR3: CASSLNDLWADGYTF
V: TRBV2; J: TRBJ1-4; D: NA; size: NA; DNA: TGTGCCAGCGGGGCTTTAGGTGAAAAACTGTTTTTT; CDR3: CASGALGEKLFF
V: TRBV13; J: TRBJ2-5; D: NA; size: NA; DNA: TGTGCCAGCAGCTTACTGCTAGCCCAAGAGACCCAGTACTTC; CDR3: CASSLLLAQETQYF
V: TRBV9; J: TRBJ2-2; D: TRBD2; size: NA; DNA: TGTGCCAGCAGCGTACTAGCGGGGAGGAACACCGGGGAGCTGTTTTTT; CDR3: CASSVLAGRNTGELFF
V: TRBV30; J: TRBJ1-1; D: NA; size: NA; DNA: TGTGCCTGGATCCCGGGGATAAAAAGGACTGAAGCTTTCTTT; CDR3: CAWIPGIKRTEAFF
V: TRBV7-9; J: TRBJ2-4; D: TRBD1; size: NA; DNA: TGTGCCAGCAGCTGGCCCACAGGACTTCAGGGGGAGAACATTCAGTACTTC; CDR3: CASSWPTGLQGENIQYF
V: TRBV7-8; J: TRBJ1-2; D: NA; size: NA; DNA: TGTGCCAGCAGCCCGGGTCCTAACTATGGCTACACCTTC; CDR3: CASSPGPNYGYTF
V: TRBV19; J: TRBJ2-2; D: TRBD1; size: NA; DNA: TGTGCCAGTAGTACCTTGACAGGGCCGAACACCGGGGAGCTGTTTTTT; CDR3: CASSTLTGPNTGELFF
V: TRBV27; J: TRBJ2-3; D: TRBD2; size: NA; DNA: TGTGCCAGCAGGCCGCGGGGGGGCGCGGCAGATACGCAGTATTTT; CDR3: CASRPRGGAADTQYF
V: TRBV29-1; J: TRBJ2-3; D: NA; size: NA; DNA: TGCAGCGTTCAGGGGTGGTTGGGCACAGATACGCAGTATTTT; CDR3: CSVQGWLGTDTQYF
V: TRBV4-3; J: TRBJ2-7; D: NA; size: NA; DNA: TGCGCCAGCAGCCAAGAAGCTAGCGTGTACGAGCAGTACTTC; CDR3: CASSQEASVYEQYF
V: TRBV6-5; J: TRBJ1-3; D: NA; size: NA; DNA: TGTGCCAGCACCAGAACAGGGCGCTCTGGAAACACCATATATTTT; CDR3: CASTRTGRSGNTIYF
V: TRBV6-5; J: TRBJ1-1; D: NA; size: NA; DNA: TGTGCCAGCAGTTACGAAAGGGGTTACACTGAAGCTTTCTTT; CDR3: CASSYERGYTEAFF